This is a list of T cell receptor beta chains from one sample in a study of cytomegalovirus exposure and HLA in healthy donors. TCRdb's table, derived via immunoSEQ multiplex PCR, lists solely in-frame clones and lacks some. The sample shows tens of thousands of clones, under 80% of them seen only once. Input material: PBMCs. Receptor source: a man younger than 40 in good health and CMV-seropositive. Both conserved end residues are part of each CDR3. D genes are given only for firm matches. Rows may omit the clone size; those that give it use once, few, many or a size class.

v_gene	abundance	d_gene	j_gene	len	CDR3aa	CDR3nt
TRBV29-1	few	TRBD1	TRBJ2-5	15	CSVDNRGGGQETQYF	TGCAGCGTTGACAACAGGGGTGGGGGTCAAGAGACCCAGTACTTC
TRBV4-1	NA	NA	TRBJ1-4	15	CATQRTSLENEKLFF	TGCGCCACCCAGCGAACCTCCTTGGAAAATGAAAAACTGTTTTTT
TRBV6-6	few	TRBD2	TRBJ2-3	16	CASRDPAGGRTDTQYF	TGTGCCAGCAGGGACCCCGCGGGGGGACGCACAGATACGCAGTATTTT
TRBV7-9	NA	TRBD1	TRBJ2-7	14	CASSSIQGAYEQYF	TGTGCCAGCAGCTCAATTCAGGGGGCCTACGAGCAGTACTTC
TRBV5-1	NA	NA	TRBJ1-2	13	CASSPDGDYGYTF	TGCGCCAGCAGCCCCGACGGGGACTATGGCTACACCTTC
TRBV7-3	once	NA	TRBJ1-1	16	CASSPFAGLGSNEAFF	TGTGCCAGCAGCCCATTCGCGGGGTTAGGGTCTAATGAAGCTTTCTTT
TRBV6-1	NA	TRBD2	TRBJ2-1	16	CASSVSAGTGYSEQFF	TGTGCCAGCAGTGTCTCAGCGGGGACTGGGTATAGTGAGCAGTTCTTC
TRBV11-3	NA	TRBD1	TRBJ2-2	15	CASSPGGVNTGELFF	TGTGCCAGCAGCCCAGGGGGCGTGAACACCGGGGAGCTGTTTTTT
TRBV5-1	few	NA	TRBJ2-2	15	CASSLDVRATGELFF	TGCGCCAGCAGCTTGGACGTCAGGGCCACCGGGGAGCTGTTTTTT
TRBV4-1	NA	NA	TRBJ1-5	15	CASSQDKGSNQPQHF	TGCGCCAGCAGCCAAGATAAGGGGAGCAATCAGCCCCAGCATTTT
TRBV2	few	NA	TRBJ1-3	15	CASTLGGLSGNTIYF	TGTGCCAGCACCTTGGGGGGGCTCTCTGGAAACACCATATATTTT
TRBV7-8	NA	TRBD2	TRBJ2-2	16	CASSTQRGLGTGELFF	TGTGCCAGCAGCACCCAGCGGGGGTTGGGCACCGGGGAGCTGTTTTTT
TRBV7-3	NA	NA	TRBJ2-7	13	CASSPHSGYEQYF	TGTGCCAGCAGCCCCCACAGTGGATACGAGCAGTACTTC
TRBV2	NA	NA	TRBJ1-3	15	CASSERGVSGNTIYF	TGTGCCAGCAGTGAACGAGGCGTCTCTGGAAACACCATATATTTT
TRBV7-2	NA	TRBD1	TRBJ2-7	15	CASTRGQGELYEQYF	TGTGCCAGCACCCGAGGGCAGGGGGAACTATACGAGCAGTACTTC
TRBV5-5	NA	TRBD2	TRBJ2-6	17	CASSWGLADSRANVLTF	TGTGCCAGCAGCTGGGGACTAGCGGATAGTCGGGCCAACGTCCTGACTTTC
TRBV7-9	NA	TRBD1	TRBJ2-1	14	CASSLKGQANEQFF	TGTGCCAGCAGCTTAAAGGGACAGGCCAATGAGCAGTTCTTC